This passage covers 7 T cell receptor beta chains from one sample sequenced in a study of blood T cell repertoires in COVID-19. TCRdb's copy holds only in-frame clones and misses some; the assay was immunoSEQ multiplex PCR. The table has 150,000 to 200,000 clones, around four fifths seen once; the top ten hold around 3.6%. Sequencing was done on a sample of PBMCs or T cells enriched from blood (not recorded which). Source of these receptors: a woman aged 45 to 65 in a cohort exposed to, infected with or recovered from COVID-19 (not recorded which).

The CDR3 is CSASEREQFF. The DNA of the CDR3 is TGCAGTGCTAGTGAGCGTGAGCAGTTCTTC. V and J are TRBV20-1 and TRBJ2-1; unclear D gene. V was clipped by 3 bases and J by 9 bases, with 6 bases between them. The CDR3 has 10 amino acids. Germline CDR1 and CDR2: DFQATT and SNEGSKA (reference sequence).

The J gene is TRBJ1-5, the V gene TRBV7-8; D might be TRBD1 (6 bases). This CDR3 comprises 17 residues. The germline V gene encodes CDR1 SGHVS and CDR2 FQNEAQ. Trimming pared 3 bases from V and 0 bases from J, leaving 15 bases between. CDR3 sequence: CASSLGRGDYSNQPQHF. The CDR3 region has the DNA TGTGCCAGCAGCTTGGGAAGGGGGGACTATAGCAATCAGCCCCAGCATTTT.

J is TRBJ1-5 and V is TRBV3-1 (or the pseudogene TRBV3-2); D unclear. Between the trimmed V and J ends, which lost 3 bases and 6 bases, there was a span of 12 bases. The CDR3 runs 14 residues. Looked up from germline, CDR1 is LGHDT and CDR2 is YNNKEL (reference sequence). The CDR3 is CASSQKGGGQPQHF. For the CDR3, the DNA is TGTGCCAGCAGCCAGAAGGGAGGCGGTCAGCCCCAGCATTTT.

This chain joins TRBV5-8 and TRBJ2-7, with D possibly TRBD1 on 6 matching bases. This CDR3 has 14 residues. Germline loops: CDR1 SGHTS, CDR2 YDEGEE. Trimming took off 6 bases at V and 3 bases at J, with 16 bases between the two ends. The CDR3 here is CASNPRQANYEQYF. The CDR3 DNA follows: TGTGCCAGCAATCCGCGACAGGCGAACTACGAGCAGTACTTC.

This clone was found once. This chain connects TRBV6-6 to TRBJ2-1, with 10 bases matching TRBD1. V lost 2 bases, J lost 9 bases, and 7 bases stayed unmatched. Germline lookup yields CDR1 MNHNY and CDR2 SVGAGI (reference sequence). There are 15 residues in the CDR3. The CDR3 is CASSYADRGQGEQFF. In DNA form, the CDR3 reads TGTGCCAGCAGTTACGCCGACAGGGGGCAAGGTGAGCAGTTCTTC.

This clone was found once. The V and J genes are TRBV24-1 and TRBJ2-5; 7 bases match TRBD1. CDR1 is KGHDR, CDR2 SFDVKD, per germline. The CDR3 spans 15 residues. Germline trimming cut 1 base from V and 2 bases from J; bases unmatched to any gene: 3. The CDR3 DNA reads as TGTGCCACCAGTGATTTATGGACAGGTCAAGAGACCCAGTACTTC. It is translated as CATSDLWTGQETQYF.

This chain connects TRBV5-1 to TRBJ1-2; 10 nucleotides agree with TRBD1. V trimming: 0 bases; J trimming: 1 base; junction bases outside the gene matches: 6. The CDR3 is 17 amino acids. Germline lookup yields CDR1 SGHRS and CDR2 YFSETQ. The CDR3 region is CASSLATGGEFNYGYTF. The CDR3 nucleotides are TGCGCCAGCAGCTTGGCGACAGGGGGCGAATTTAACTATGGCTACACCTTC.